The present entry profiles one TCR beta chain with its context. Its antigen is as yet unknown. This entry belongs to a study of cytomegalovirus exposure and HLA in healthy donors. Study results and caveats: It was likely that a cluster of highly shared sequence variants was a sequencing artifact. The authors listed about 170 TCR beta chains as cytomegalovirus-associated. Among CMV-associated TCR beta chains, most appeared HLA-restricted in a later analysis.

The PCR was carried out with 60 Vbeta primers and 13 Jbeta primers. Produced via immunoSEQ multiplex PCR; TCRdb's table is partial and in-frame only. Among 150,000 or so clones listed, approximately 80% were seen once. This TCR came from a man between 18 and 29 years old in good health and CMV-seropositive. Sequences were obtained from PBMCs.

The CDR3 DNA is TGTGCCAGCAGCCCTGGACAGGCCTACAATGAGCAGTTCTTC. Translated, it gives CASSPGQAYNEQFF. This sequence joins TRBV11-2 and TRBJ2-1; TRBD1 aligns across 7 bases. V dropped 5 bases and J dropped 2; count of bases not matched to a gene: 3. Germline V gene sequence: CDR1 SGHAT, CDR2 FQNNGV. The CDR3 totals 14 residues. Using reference TRBV11-2 and TRBJ2-1 for the parts outside the CDR3, the full variable domain is EAGVAQSPRYKIIEKRQSVAFWCNPISGHATLYWYQQILGQGPKLLIQFQNNGVVDDSQLPKDRFSAERLKGVDSTLKIQPAKLEDSAVYLCASSPGQAYNEQFFGPGTRLTVL.